The following is a TCR beta chain sequence with its context. Its antigen remains unknown. The sample comes from a study of regulatory T cells in long-lasting Graves disease. The CDR3 runs 13 residues. V gave up 6 bases and J gave up 6 bases, with 16 bases separating them. The germline V gene has CDR1 SQVTM and CDR2 ANQGSEA. The study's findings and limits: Not thyroid tissue but only peripheral blood was studied.

Time point of the sample: newly diagnosed GD, antithyroid drugs for less than 3 months. Scientists built the TCR library using RNA that was extracted from PBMCs. HTBI primers from iRepertoire and Arm-PCR of CDR3 regions yielded the TCR beta libraries. MiXCR was run by TCRdb on the multiplex PCR reads, yielding one entry per CDR3 protein. The sample holds around 400,000 distinct CDR3 sequences; roughly 15% are singletons and the top ten take over 7.5%. This sample also belongs to another study, concerning T cells in Graves' hyperthyroidism and ophthalmopathy. This second study says: Lactation, pregnancy, other autoimmune disease or uncontrolled infection led to exclusion of patients.

The material sequenced was peripheral blood mononuclear cells (PBMCs), taken at new diagnosis, from a patient treated with antithyroid drugs. The V and J genes are TRBV29-1 and TRBJ2-3; unclear D gene. This TCR was sampled from a woman aged 40 to 55 with Graves disease. As DNA, the CDR3 is TGCAGCGTACCGACTTTTAGGTCTGATACGCAGTATTTT. This codes for CSVPTFRSDTQYF.